This T cell receptor beta chain was retrieved from a study of blood T cells in healthy people across ages (dated by TCRdb to between 2014 and 2017). At the level of the whole study: In model experiments, roughly one uniquely barcoded TCR beta cDNA molecule per two T cells was captured by template switching. Using deep sequencing normalized with unique cDNA molecular identifiers, the study measured how TCR beta repertoire diversity changes with age. The donors were split into four age groups: young (average about 15 years), middle-aged (over 35), aged (more than 60) and long-lived (under 90). To avoid experimental bias, donors of different ages were randomly spread across the sequencing lanes. Two additional independent replicas of 1 million unique cDNA reads from the same blood draw were analyzed for two donors (one aged 18 to 29 and one aged 80 or older).

For this clonotype: The target of this receptor is not known. It has no much larger one-base neighbor in the sample; base qualities were not kept.

The 39 donors, aged roughly 6 to 95 years, were systemically healthy Caucasian individuals from Russia. Ten milliliters of peripheral blood were drawn from each donor into EDTA-treated Vacutainer tubes. Ficoll-Paque density-gradient centrifugation was used to isolate PBMCs, with at least 6.5 million per sample. Trizol reagent was used to extract total RNA from PBMCs, with at least 6 micrograms per sample. For every donor, an aliquot of PBMCs went through flow cytometry to measure the percentages of naive CD45RAhigh/CD27high T cells. At the junction V is shortened by 5 bases and J by 2 bases, with 17 bases in between. The germline V gene encodes CDR1 MNHNS and CDR2 SASEGT. From the cysteine up to the phenylalanine, the CDR3 has a length of 16 residues. Kept here is only the CDR3 DNA, which spans 48 bases and is read in frame from base 1. The library was obtained by 5' RACE. The sequencing machine was an Illumina HiSeq 2500. The second PCR ran for roughly 7 to 12 cycles and used a J-beta primer mix along with a sample-barcoded 5' primer. A template-switch 5' adaptor carrying 12 random nucleotides introduced a unique molecular identifier onto each TCR beta cDNA molecule. Each sample yielded at least 3 million CDR3-containing paired-end reads. All of the RNA was converted into first-strand cDNA using the Mint cDNA synthesis kit, with a TRBC-specific oligonucleotide serving as the primer. After uracil-DNA glycosylase treatment, a first 18-cycle PCR used universal primers M1SS and BC2_uni_R on all cDNA. Concerning the study's data processing: Normalization of each sample was performed by random selection of 1 million high-quality reads, each carrying a distinct molecular identifier. Reads sharing molecular identifiers were discarded rather than binned into consensus sequences. MiTCR, set to a Q25 quality threshold and the strictest error-elimination algorithm, was used for CDR3 identification, clonotype clustering and error correction. A nonparametric unseen species model with Euler transformation was used to estimate lower-bound total TCR beta diversity. Starting from the raw public reads, TCRdb applied fastp trimming at Q25, assembled clones with MiXCR and retained in-frame beta chains. Rows are combined by CDR3 protein, so each entry shows the most common genes and DNA. The V and J calls come from TCRdb's annotation, not from the publication. Recorded for this sample are 850,000 to 950,000 distinct CDR3 sequences; around 30% of them occurred a single time. Clones ranked in the top ten supply 17% of the sample.

Points the paper makes about the study in general: There was a strong correlation between observed TCR beta diversity and the percentage of naive T cells measured by flow cytometry. Because donor CMV infection status was unknown, age-related changes in expanded clonotypes were potentially confounded. Because profiling used bulk unsorted PBMCs, naive and antigen-experienced compartments could not be compared conclusively. Total diversity estimates from one million sequenced T cells were considered lower bounds and underestimates. As age increased, observed TCR beta diversity per million T cells dropped in a roughly linear way, and a significant reduction was already evident by age around 41. Compared with the aged group, the long-lived group had more naive CD4+ T cells, fewer expanded clones and increased TCR diversity, suggesting age selection.

The rearranged chain carries TRBV6-1 and TRBJ2-3; the D match is possibly TRBD1 or TRBD2, with 5 bases aligned in each. The TCR was taken from a woman at least 80 years old in good health. The material sequenced was blood. The encoded CDR3 is CASSPGRVGNTDTQYF. The DNA sequence follows: TGTGCCAGCAGTCCGGGACGAGTCGGTAACACAGATACGCAGTATTTT.